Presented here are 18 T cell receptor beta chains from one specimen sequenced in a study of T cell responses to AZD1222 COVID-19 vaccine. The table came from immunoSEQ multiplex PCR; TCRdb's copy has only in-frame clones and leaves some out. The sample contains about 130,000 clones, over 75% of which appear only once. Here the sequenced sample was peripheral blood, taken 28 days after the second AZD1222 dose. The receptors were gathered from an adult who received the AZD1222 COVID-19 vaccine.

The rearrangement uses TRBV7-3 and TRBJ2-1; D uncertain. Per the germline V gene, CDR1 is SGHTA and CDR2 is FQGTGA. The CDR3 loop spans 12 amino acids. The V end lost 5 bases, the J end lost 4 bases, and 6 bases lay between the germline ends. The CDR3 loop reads CASSPRYNEQFF. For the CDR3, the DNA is TGTGCCAGCAGCCCCCGGTACAATGAGCAGTTCTTC.

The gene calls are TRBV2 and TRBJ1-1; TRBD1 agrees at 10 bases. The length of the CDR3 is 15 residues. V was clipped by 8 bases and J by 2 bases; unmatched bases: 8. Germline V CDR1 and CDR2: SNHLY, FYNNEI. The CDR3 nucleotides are TGTGCCAGCCGACCGGGACAGGGGATAAACACTGAAGCTTTCTTT. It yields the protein CASRPGQGINTEAFF.

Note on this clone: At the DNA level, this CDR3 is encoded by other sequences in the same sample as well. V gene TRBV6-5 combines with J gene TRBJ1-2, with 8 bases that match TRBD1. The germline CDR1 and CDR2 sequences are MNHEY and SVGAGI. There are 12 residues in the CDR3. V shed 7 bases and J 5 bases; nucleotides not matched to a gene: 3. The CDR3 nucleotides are TGTGCCAGCACAAGGACAGGGTATGGCTACACCTTC. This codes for CASTRTGYGYTF.

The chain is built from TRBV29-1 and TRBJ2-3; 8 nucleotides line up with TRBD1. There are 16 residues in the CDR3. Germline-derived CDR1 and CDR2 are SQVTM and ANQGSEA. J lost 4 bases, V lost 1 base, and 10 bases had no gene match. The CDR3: CSVEGIPGQAADTQYF. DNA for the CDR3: TGCAGCGTTGAAGGTATTCCGGGACAGGCAGCAGATACGCAGTATTTT.

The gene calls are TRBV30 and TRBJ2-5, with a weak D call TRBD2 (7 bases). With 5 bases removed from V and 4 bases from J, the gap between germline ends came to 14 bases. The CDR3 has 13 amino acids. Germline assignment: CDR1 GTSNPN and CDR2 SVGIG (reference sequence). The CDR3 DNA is TGTGCCTGGGGAGGGGGGGCGCGAGAGACCCAGTACTTC. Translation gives CAWGGGARETQYF.

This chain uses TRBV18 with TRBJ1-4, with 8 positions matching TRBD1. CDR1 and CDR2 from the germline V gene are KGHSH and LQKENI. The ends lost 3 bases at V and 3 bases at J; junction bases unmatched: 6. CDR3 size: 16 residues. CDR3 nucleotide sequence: TGTGCCAGCTCACCCTCCACGACAGGGGCTAATGAAAAACTGTTTTTT. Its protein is CASSPSTTGANEKLFF.

Here the CDR3 DNA reads TGTGCCAGCACCTCGCAGACAGGGGAACATTCACCCCTCCACTTT. This codes for CASTSQTGEHSPLHF. The J gene is TRBJ1-6, the V gene TRBV6-5, with 8 bases lining up with TRBD1. With V trimmed by 7 bases and J by 8 bases, 10 bases remained unmatched. Per the germline V gene, CDR1 is MNHEY and CDR2 is SVGAGI. CDR3 length: 15 amino acids.

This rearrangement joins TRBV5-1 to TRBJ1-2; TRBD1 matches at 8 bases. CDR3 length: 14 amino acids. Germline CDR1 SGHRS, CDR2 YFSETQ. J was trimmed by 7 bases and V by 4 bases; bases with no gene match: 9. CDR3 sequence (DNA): TGCGCCAGCAGCATCGGGACAGGCTTGGGTGGCTACACCTTC. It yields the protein CASSIGTGLGGYTF.

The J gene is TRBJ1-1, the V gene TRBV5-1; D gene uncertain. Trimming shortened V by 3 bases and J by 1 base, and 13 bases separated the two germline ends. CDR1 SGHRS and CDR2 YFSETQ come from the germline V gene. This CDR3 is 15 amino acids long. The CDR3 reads CASSSKLSTNTEAFF. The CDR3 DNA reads TGCGCCAGCAGCTCCAAACTCTCAACGAACACTGAAGCTTTCTTT.

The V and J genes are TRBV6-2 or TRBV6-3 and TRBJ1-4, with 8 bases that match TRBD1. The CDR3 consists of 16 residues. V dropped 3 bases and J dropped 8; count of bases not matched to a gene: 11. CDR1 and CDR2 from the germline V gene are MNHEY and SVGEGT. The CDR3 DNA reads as TGTGCCAGCAGTTATGTGTTGCGACAGGGGAAGGAAAAACTGTTTTTT. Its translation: CASSYVLRQGKEKLFF.

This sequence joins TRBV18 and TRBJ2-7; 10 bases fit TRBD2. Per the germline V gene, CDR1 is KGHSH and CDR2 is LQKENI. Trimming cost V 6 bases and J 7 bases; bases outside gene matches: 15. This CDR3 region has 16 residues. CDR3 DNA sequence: TGTGCCAGCTCTCCAGGGAGCGGGAGGGCCTTTGGTGAGCAGTACTTC. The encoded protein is CASSPGSGRAFGEQYF.

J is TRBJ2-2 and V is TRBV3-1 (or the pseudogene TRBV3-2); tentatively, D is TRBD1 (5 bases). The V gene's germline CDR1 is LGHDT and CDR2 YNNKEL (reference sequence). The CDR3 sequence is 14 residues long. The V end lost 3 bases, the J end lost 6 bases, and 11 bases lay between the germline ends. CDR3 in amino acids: CASSQIQGPGELFF. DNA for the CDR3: TGTGCCAGCAGCCAGATTCAGGGTCCCGGGGAGCTGTTTTTT.

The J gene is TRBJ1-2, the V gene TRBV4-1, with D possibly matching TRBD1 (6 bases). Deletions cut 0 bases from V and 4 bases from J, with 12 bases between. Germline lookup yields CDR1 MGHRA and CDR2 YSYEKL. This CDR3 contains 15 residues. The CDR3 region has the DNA TGCGCCAGCAGCCAAGATACAGGGAACCCCTATGGCTACACCTTC. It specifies CASSQDTGNPYGYTF.

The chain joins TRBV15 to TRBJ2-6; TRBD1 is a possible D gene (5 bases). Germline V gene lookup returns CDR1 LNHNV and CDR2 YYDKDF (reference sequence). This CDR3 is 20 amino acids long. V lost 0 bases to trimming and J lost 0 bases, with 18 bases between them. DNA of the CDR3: TGTGCCACCAGCAGAGATTGGTCCCCTTACAGGTCCTCTGGGGCCAACGTCCTGACTTTC. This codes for CATSRDWSPYRSSGANVLTF.

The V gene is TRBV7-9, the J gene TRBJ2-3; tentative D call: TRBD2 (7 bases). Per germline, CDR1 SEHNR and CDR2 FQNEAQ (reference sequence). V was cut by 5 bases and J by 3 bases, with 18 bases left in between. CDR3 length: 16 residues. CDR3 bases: TGTGCCAGCAGCACCTCCCGGAGGGGGGGGACAGATACGCAGTATTTT. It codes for CASSTSRRGGTDTQYF.

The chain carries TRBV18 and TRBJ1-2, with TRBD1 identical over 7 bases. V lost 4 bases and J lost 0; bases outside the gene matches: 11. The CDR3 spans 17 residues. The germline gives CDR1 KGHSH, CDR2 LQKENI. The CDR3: CASSLPVDRVSNYGYTF. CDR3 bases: TGTGCCAGCTCACTTCCAGTAGACAGGGTATCTAACTATGGCTACACCTTC.

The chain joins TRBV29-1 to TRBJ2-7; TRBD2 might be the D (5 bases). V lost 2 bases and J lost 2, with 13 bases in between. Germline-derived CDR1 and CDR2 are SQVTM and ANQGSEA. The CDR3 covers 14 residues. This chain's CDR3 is CSVESRAPPYEQYF. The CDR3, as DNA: TGCAGCGTTGAATCGCGGGCCCCCCCCTACGAGCAGTACTTC.

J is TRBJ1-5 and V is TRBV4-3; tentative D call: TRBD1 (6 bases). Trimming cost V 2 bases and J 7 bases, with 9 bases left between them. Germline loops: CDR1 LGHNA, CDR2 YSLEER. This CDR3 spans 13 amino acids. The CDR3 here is CASSQNRAQPQHF. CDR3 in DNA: TGCGCCAGCAGCCAAAACAGGGCCCAGCCCCAGCATTTT.